Listed here are 32 T cell receptor beta chains from one sample, sequenced in a study of T cell responses to AZD1222 COVID-19 vaccine (dated by TCRdb to 2020 to 2023). Read against the paper, the sample's time point label means: baseline before first vaccination. The treatment or condition label for this specimen denotes: meningococcal conjugate vaccine given as trial control. Libraries were prepared through the immunoSEQ multiplex PCR assay. Held by TCRdb, this immuneACCESS table contains in-frame sequences only and omits some clones. Under half of the omission traces to an unresolved V gene where checked; the cause of the rest is unknown. The sample yields over 150,000 clones; 92% were counted once. The top ten clones comprise around 4% of the sample. The specimen comprised peripheral blood, sampled on day 0 of MenACWY control vaccination. The source is an adult in good health.

The chain joins TRBV10-3 to TRBJ1-2; TRBD1 matches at 7 bases. Germline values: CDR1 ENHRY, CDR2 SYGVKD. V was clipped by 2 bases and J by 1 base; unmatched bases: 4. The CDR3 runs to 15 residues. The CDR3 bases are TGTGCCATCAGTGAGGGACAGGCGTTTAACTATGGCTACACCTTC. As protein: CAISEGQAFNYGYTF.

The chain uses TRBV19 and TRBJ1-1; D perhaps matches TRBD1 (5 bases). V was trimmed by 6 bases and J by 3 bases, leaving 20 bases between them. Germline CDR1 LNHDA, CDR2 SQIVND (reference sequence). The CDR3 has 16 residues. CDR3 DNA: TGTGCCAGTAGGTGGGGCGGACGAAGGCGGGACACTGAAGCTTTCTTT. Translation: CASRWGGRRRDTEAFF.

This clone is a singleton in its sample. This chain connects TRBV4-3 to TRBJ1-5; a weak D match, TRBD1 (5 bases). V lost 3 bases and J 7 bases, leaving 19 bases between the germline ends. CDR3 length: 16 residues. CDR1 and CDR2 (germline): LGHNA, YSLEER. CDR3 DNA: TGCGCCAGCAGCCAGCATACTCAGGGTAATGCCCAGCCCCAGCATTTT. Amino acid sequence: CASSQHTQGNAQPQHF.

This clone was counted a single time. The chain is built from TRBV29-1 and TRBJ1-1, with D possibly matching TRBD1 (6 bases). V was shortened by 3 bases and J by 0 bases, with 14 bases between the two germline ends. This CDR3 is 15 amino acids long. The germline CDR1 and CDR2 sequences are SQVTM and ANQGSEA. In DNA, the CDR3 is TGCAGCGTTGACGGGCCAGGGGCAATGAACACTGAAGCTTTCTTT. Translation gives CSVDGPGAMNTEAFF. The full variable domain, in which reference TRBV29-1 and TRBJ1-1 provide the parts outside the CDR3, is SAVISQKPSRDICQRGTSLTIQCQVDSQVTMMFWYRQQPGQSLTLIATANQGSEATYESGFVIDKFPISRPNLTFSTLTVSNMSPEDSSIYLCSVDGPGAMNTEAFFGQGTRLTVV.

The chain combines TRBV28 with TRBJ1-3; possible D gene TRBD1, 6 bases. With 6 bases removed from V and 9 bases from J, the gap between germline ends came to 21 bases. Germline CDR1 is MDHEN and CDR2 is SYDVKM. There are 15 residues in the CDR3. CDR3 in amino acids: CASSPTGTGRFTIYF. The CDR3 nucleotides are TGTGCCAGCAGCCCCACAGGGACGGGAAGATTCACCATATATTTT. The full variable domain, its missing parts supplied by reference TRBV28 and TRBJ1-3, is DVKVTQSSRYLVKRTGEKVFLECVQDMDHENMFWYRQDPGLGLRLIYFSYDVKMKEKGDIPEGYSVSREKKERFSLILESASTNQTSMYLCASSPTGTGRFTIYFGEGSWLTVV.

V gene TRBV7-2 combines with J gene TRBJ1-6, with TRBD1 as a possible D gene (6 bases). Per the germline V gene, CDR1 is SGHTA and CDR2 is FQGNSA. The CDR3 contains 14 residues. V lost 5 bases to trimming and J lost 13 bases, with 18 bases between them. The CDR3 DNA follows: TGTGCCAGCAGCCCAGGTGCAGGGGTGATGCCCCTCCACTTT. This gives the protein CASSPGAGVMPLHF.

The chain couples TRBV7-9 to TRBJ2-5; perhaps TRBD1 as D (7 bases). The CDR3 runs 15 residues. Trimming removed 8 bases at V and 3 bases at J, with 19 bases between. CDR1 and CDR2 (germline): SEHNR, FQNEAQ (reference sequence). The chain's CDR3 is CASCAGQAGKETQYF. The CDR3, as DNA: TGTGCCAGCTGCGCCGGACAGGCGGGGAAAGAGACCCAGTACTTC.

The chain has TRBV2 and TRBJ2-7; TRBD2 matches at 8 bases. From germline, CDR1 is SNHLY and CDR2 FYNNEI. With V trimmed by 3 bases and J by 3 bases, 7 bases remained unmatched. There are 15 residues in the CDR3. Here the CDR3 DNA reads TGTGCCAGCAGTGATACGGGACTAGTTGGCTACGAGCAGTACTTC. It translates to CASSDTGLVGYEQYF.

The rearrangement links TRBV18 to TRBJ1-1; D uncertain. From germline, CDR1 is KGHSH and CDR2 LQKENI. V was pared by 4 bases and J by 5 bases, with 14 bases between. The CDR3 spans 14 residues. The CDR3 bases are TGTGCCAGCTCACTCGGAGGGAGACGGACTGAAGCTTTCTTT. This translates into CASSLGGRRTEAFF.

This chain connects TRBV9 to TRBJ1-1; TRBD1 agrees at 7 bases. V trimming: 2 bases; J trimming: 9 bases; junction bases outside the gene matches: 7. Looked up from germline, CDR1 is SGDLS and CDR2 is YYNGEE. CDR3 length: 13 residues. CDR3 amino acids: CASSVTGQAKAFF. CDR3 nucleotide sequence: TGTGCCAGCAGCGTTACCGGACAGGCTAAAGCTTTCTTT.

The chain employs TRBV27 and TRBJ2-5; 8 bases agree with TRBD2. The CDR3 is made up of 14 amino acids. The germline V gene encodes CDR1 MNHEY and CDR2 SMNVEV (reference sequence). Trimming removed 6 bases from V and 5 bases from J; junction bases left unmatched: 8. CDR3 DNA sequence: TGTGCCAGCAGCCCCCGGGGGGGGCAGGAGACCCAGTACTTC. Amino acids: CASSPRGGQETQYF.

V usage is TRBV18 and J usage is TRBJ1-1; D gene ambiguous. CDR3 length: 14 residues. Trimming took 1 base from V and 6 from J, leaving 12 bases between them. In germline, CDR1 is KGHSH, CDR2 LQKENI. In nucleotides, the CDR3 is TGTGCCAGCTCACCACAAGGCAGGTCTGCTGAAGCTTTCTTT. As protein: CASSPQGRSAEAFF.

The rearrangement joins TRBV7-2 to TRBJ2-1; D not resolved. With 5 bases removed from V and 4 bases from J, the gap between germline ends came to 9 bases. CDR1 and CDR2 from the germline V gene are SGHTA and FQGNSA. The CDR3 extends over 13 amino acids. CDR3 loop: CASSEASYNEQFF. The CDR3 DNA is TGTGCCAGCAGCGAAGCCAGTTACAATGAGCAGTTCTTC.

The chain links TRBV13 to TRBJ1-2; 9 bases are a match to TRBD1. Losses at the gene ends were 6 bases for V and 8 bases for J; bases not matched to a gene: 13. The CDR3 is 15 residues long. Germline assignment: CDR1 PRHDT and CDR2 FYEKMQ (reference sequence). CDR3 sequence (DNA): TGTGCCAGCAGTCGCGGGGACAGGGCGATGAACGGCTACACCTTC. This encodes CASSRGDRAMNGYTF.

A single count supports this clone. The rearrangement uses TRBV4-3 and TRBJ1-2, with 10 bases that match TRBD1. CDR1 and CDR2 from the germline V gene are LGHNA and YSLEER. V shed 1 base and J 4 bases; nucleotides not matched to a gene: 6. The CDR3 is 16 residues long. CDR3 amino acids: CASSQGGGQGTYGYTF. DNA for the CDR3: TGCGCCAGCAGCCAAGGGGGGGGACAGGGGACCTATGGCTACACCTTC.

The chain has TRBV7-3 and TRBJ2-6; 7 bases line up with TRBD1. The V segment lost 5 bases and the J segment 0 bases; nucleotides outside the gene matches: 4. The CDR3 loop spans 16 amino acids. The germline CDR1 and CDR2 sequences are SGHTA and FQGTGA. For the CDR3, the DNA is TGTGCCAGCAGCCAGACAGGGAACTCTGGGGCCAACGTCCTGACTTTC. Protein: CASSQTGNSGANVLTF. Based on the CDR3 plus reference TRBV7-3 and TRBJ2-6, the full variable domain is GAGVSQTPSNKVTEKGKYVELRCDPISGHTALYWYRQSLGQGPEFLIYFQGTGAADDSGLPNDRFFAVRPEGSVSTLKIQRTERGDSAVYLCASSQTGNSGANVLTFGAGSRLTVL.

This CDR3 is CASNRAYGTDTQYF. The CDR3 bases are TGTGCCAGCAACAGGGCATACGGCACAGATACGCAGTATTTT. The chain combines TRBV2 with TRBJ2-3; D perhaps matches TRBD1 (6 bases). Looked up from germline, CDR1 is SNHLY and CDR2 is FYNNEI. The length of the CDR3 is 14 residues. The ends were cut back, 7 bases at V and 1 base at J, with 12 bases in the middle.

The J gene is TRBJ1-2, the V gene TRBV28, with D possibly TRBD1 on 5 matching bases. The CDR3 spans 14 residues. Trimming removed 6 bases at V and 2 bases at J, with 13 bases between. Per the germline V gene, CDR1 is MDHEN and CDR2 is SYDVKM. CDR3 nucleotide sequence: TGTGCCAGCAGACCTACAGGACGGAACTATGGCTACACCTTC. Encoded protein: CASRPTGRNYGYTF.

This sequence joins TRBV27 and TRBJ2-2; maybe TRBD2 (6 bases). In germline, CDR1 is MNHEY, CDR2 SMNVEV (reference sequence). V shed 1 base and J shed 7 bases, with 10 bases lying between them. This CDR3 is 14 amino acids long. In DNA form, the CDR3 reads TGTGCCAGCAGTTTATTCGGGAGAGACGGGGAGCTGTTTTTT. Protein: CASSLFGRDGELFF.

The CDR3 region has the DNA TGTGCCAGCACCGGCGGGACGGCGATCTATGGCTACACCTTC. This encodes CASTGGTAIYGYTF. The V gene is TRBV2, the J gene TRBJ1-2; TRBD1 might be the D (5 bases). Per germline, CDR1 SNHLY and CDR2 FYNNEI. CDR3 length equals 14 residues. The V end lost 7 bases, the J end lost 4 bases, and 16 bases lay between the germline ends.

The gene calls are TRBV6-5 and TRBJ2-1; D is unclear. This CDR3 has 11 amino acids. V gave up 5 bases and J gave up 8 bases, with 7 bases separating them. The germline gives CDR1 MNHEY, CDR2 SVGAGI. As DNA, the CDR3 is TGTGCCAGCAGTCCCATGGATGAGCAGTTCTTC. Residues: CASSPMDEQFF.

This clone appeared a single time. This chain uses TRBV10-3 with TRBJ1-1; 8 bases agree with TRBD1. Germline-derived CDR1 and CDR2 are ENHRY and SYGVKD. The CDR3 runs 13 residues. V was clipped by 10 bases and J by 11 bases; unmatched bases: 15. CDR3 protein: CATLQGVGGTAFF. The CDR3 region has the DNA TGTGCCACCCTACAGGGGGTGGGTGGGACGGCTTTCTTT.

V usage is TRBV28 and J usage is TRBJ2-7; 10 nucleotides align to TRBD2. The CDR3 consists of 15 residues. The germline V gene has CDR1 MDHEN and CDR2 SYDVKM. J was trimmed by 4 bases and V by 6 bases; bases with no gene match: 9. This CDR3 is CASRPTSGIGYEQYF. Written as DNA, the CDR3 is TGTGCCAGCAGACCTACTAGCGGGATTGGTTACGAGCAGTACTTC.

V and J are TRBV5-4 and TRBJ2-2, with D hard to call. The CDR3 contains 17 residues. Germline-derived CDR1 and CDR2 are SGHNT and YYREEE (reference sequence). The germline V and J ends were trimmed by 2 bases and 1 base, with 15 bases remaining between them. As DNA, the CDR3 is TGTGCCAGCAGCTTCAACCCAGGCGTATTGAACACCGGGGAGCTGTTTTTT. It translates to CASSFNPGVLNTGELFF. Combining the CDR3 with reference TRBV5-4 and TRBJ2-2 gives the whole variable domain ETGVTQSPTHLIKTRGQQVTLRCSSQSGHNTVSWYQQALGQGPQFIFQYYREEENGRGNFPPRFSGLQFPNYSSELNVNALELDDSALYLCASSFNPGVLNTGELFFGEGSRLTVL.

The J gene is TRBJ2-6, the V gene TRBV19; D possibly corresponds to TRBD1 (5 bases). The germline V gene has CDR1 LNHDA and CDR2 SQIVND (reference sequence). CDR3 length: 16 amino acids. V was shortened by 4 bases and J by 0 bases, with 10 bases between the two germline ends. CDR3 DNA sequence: TGTGCCAGTAGTACTCTCAGGGACTCTGGGGCCAACGTCCTGACTTTC. Its translation: CASSTLRDSGANVLTF.

This sequence joins TRBV10-3 and TRBJ1-6; D is perhaps TRBD1 (5 bases). Trimming left V 3 bases short and J 6 bases short, with 15 bases between. The CDR3 loop spans 16 amino acids. Germline assignment: CDR1 ENHRY and CDR2 SYGVKD. CDR3: CAISERGPGVNSPLHF. CDR3 bases: TGTGCCATCAGTGAAAGGGGCCCTGGGGTTAATTCACCCCTCCACTTT.

The gene calls are TRBV6-2 or TRBV6-3 and TRBJ1-1; D is possibly TRBD1 (5 bases). The CDR3 extends over 17 amino acids. The V and J ends lost 2 bases and 0 bases respectively, with 16 bases between them. Germline CDR1 is MNHEY and CDR2 is SVGEGT. DNA of the CDR3: TGTGCCAGCAGTTACGGGGCGTCAGGGAGGGTGAACACTGAAGCTTTCTTT. This gives the protein CASSYGASGRVNTEAFF.

CDR3 protein: CASSHPRTVSGELFF. Here the CDR3 DNA reads TGTGCCAGCAGCCATCCCCGGACAGTTAGCGGGGAGCTGTTTTTT. This chain connects TRBV3-1 (or the pseudogene TRBV3-2) to TRBJ2-2; tentatively, D is TRBD1 (6 bases). Trimming took 3 bases from V and 7 from J, leaving 15 bases between them. From germline, CDR1 is LGHDT and CDR2 YNNKEL (reference sequence). The CDR3 is 15 residues long.

The chain couples TRBV4-3 to TRBJ2-7; TRBD2 is a possible D gene (6 bases). Trimming shortened V by 0 bases and J by 7 bases, and 19 bases separated the two germline ends. Germline V gene sequence: CDR1 LGHNA, CDR2 YSLEER. This CDR3 is built from 16 residues. The CDR3 reads CASSQDWDALLAEQYF. As DNA, the CDR3 is TGCGCCAGCAGCCAAGATTGGGACGCACTCCTAGCGGAGCAGTACTTC.

The chain has TRBV5-1 and TRBJ1-6, with D possibly being TRBD1 (5 bases). There are 15 residues in the CDR3. The germline V gene encodes CDR1 SGHRS and CDR2 YFSETQ. V lost 0 bases and J lost 4, with 8 bases in between. The CDR3 loop reads CASSLDGGYNSPLHF. As DNA, the CDR3 is TGCGCCAGCAGCTTGGACGGGGGTTATAATTCACCCCTCCACTTT.

The rearrangement joins TRBV7-9 to TRBJ1-5; D is perhaps TRBD1 (6 bases). V dropped 6 bases and J dropped 3 bases, with 12 bases sitting between them. CDR1 is SEHNR, CDR2 FQNEAQ, per germline (reference sequence). This CDR3 comprises 14 residues. CDR3 DNA: TGTGCCAGCAGTGCCGGACAGATCAATCAGCCCCAGCATTTT. Protein sequence: CASSAGQINQPQHF.

The J gene is TRBJ1-2, the V gene TRBV4-3, with D unresolved. The germline CDR1 and CDR2 sequences are LGHNA and YSLEER. V was shortened by 1 base and J by 6 bases, with 15 bases between the two germline ends. The length of the CDR3 is 15 residues. CDR3 region: CASSQVGSRDDGYTF. CDR3 in DNA: TGCGCCAGCAGCCAAGTGGGATCCCGAGACGATGGCTACACCTTC.